Listed here are 4 T cell receptor beta chains from one sample, sequenced in a study of shared clonotypes between healthy human individuals. Assay used: immunoSEQ multiplex PCR; TCRdb lists only in-frame clones, some missing. The sample lists 1.5 million to 1.9 million clones, 95% to 99% occurring once. The sequenced sample was naive CD4+ T cells sorted from blood. Subset specified: CD45RA+ positively selected. The receptors come from a man younger than 45 in good health.

This CDR3 reads CASSLRGFYNEQFF. In nucleotides, the CDR3 is TGTGCCAGCAGTTTAAGGGGATTCTACAATGAGCAGTTCTTC. This chain connects TRBV28 to TRBJ2-1; D is perhaps TRBD1 (5 bases). With 2 bases removed from V and 3 bases from J, the gap between germline ends came to 8 bases. Germline values: CDR1 MDHEN, CDR2 SYDVKM. CDR3 length equals 14 residues.

The chain has TRBV7-9 and TRBJ2-7, with TRBD2 identical over 10 bases. Trimming at V came to 1 base and at J to 6 bases, leaving 12 bases not matched to a gene. From germline, CDR1 is SEHNR and CDR2 FQNEAQ (reference sequence). The CDR3 runs 17 residues. The CDR3 is CASSLGPAGGPNGEQYF. DNA of the CDR3: TGTGCCAGCAGCTTAGGGCCAGCGGGAGGGCCGAATGGCGAGCAGTACTTC.

The genes are TRBV28 and TRBJ2-4; the match to TRBD2 covers 8 bases. The CDR3 is 18 amino acids. CDR1 and CDR2 from the germline V gene are MDHEN and SYDVKM. Losses at the gene ends were 4 bases for V and 0 bases for J; bases not matched to a gene: 11. CDR3 sequence: CASSSGGSGISAKNIQYF. The CDR3 nucleotides read TGTGCCAGCAGTTCCGGGGGTAGCGGGATATCAGCCAAAAACATTCAGTACTTC.

The rearrangement links TRBV6-4 to TRBJ1-1; possible D gene TRBD1, 6 bases. V gave up 6 bases and J gave up 1 base, with 9 bases separating them. This CDR3 comprises 13 residues. Germline assignment: CDR1 MRHNA and CDR2 SNTAGT. The CDR3 nucleotides read TGTGCCAGCAGGACAGGCCCGAACACTGAAGCTTTCTTT. This encodes CASRTGPNTEAFF.